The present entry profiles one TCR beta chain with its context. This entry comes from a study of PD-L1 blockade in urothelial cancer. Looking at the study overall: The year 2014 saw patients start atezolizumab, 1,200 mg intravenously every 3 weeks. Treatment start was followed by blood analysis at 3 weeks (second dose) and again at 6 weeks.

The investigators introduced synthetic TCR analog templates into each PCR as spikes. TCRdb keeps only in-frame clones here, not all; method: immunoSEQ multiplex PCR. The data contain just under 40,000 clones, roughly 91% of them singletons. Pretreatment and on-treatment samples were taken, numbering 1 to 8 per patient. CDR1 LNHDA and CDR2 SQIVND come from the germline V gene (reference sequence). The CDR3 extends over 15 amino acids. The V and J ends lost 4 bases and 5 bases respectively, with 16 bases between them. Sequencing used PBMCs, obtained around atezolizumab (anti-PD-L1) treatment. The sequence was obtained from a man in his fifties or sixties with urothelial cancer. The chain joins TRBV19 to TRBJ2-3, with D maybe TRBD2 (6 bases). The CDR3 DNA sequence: TGTGCCAGTAGTACCACTAGCTTTCTTGGAGATACGCAGTATTTT. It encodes CASSTTSFLGDTQYF.